Here is one T cell receptor (beta chain) with its context. These data belong to a study of blood T cell repertoires in COVID-19. The method was immunoSEQ multiplex PCR; TCRdb's version includes in-frame clones alone and lacks a portion of them. The table includes around 250,000 clones, 85% detected once. Trimming removed 4 bases at V and 6 bases at J, with 12 bases between. Germline CDR1 and CDR2: GTSNPN and SVGIG (reference sequence). This CDR3 is built from 13 residues. Enrollees, about 18 to 95 years old, lived in approximately 25 US areas. The sequenced sample was PBMCs or T cells enriched from blood (not recorded which). This chain connects TRBV30 to TRBJ1-4; no clear D gene. The receptor was derived from a woman aged 45-60 years with acute COVID-19. The CDR3, as DNA: TGTGCCTGGACCCGTCCAGTATATGAAAAACTGTTTTTT. Translating it yields CAWTRPVYEKLFF.